This passage covers 16 T cell receptor beta chains from one sample sequenced in a study of neoadjuvant anti-PD-1 for oral cavity cancer (dated by TCRdb to the early 2020s). The meaning of the sample's time point label: after neoadjuvant nivolumab, at surgical resection. Library prep was done by the immunoSEQ multiplex PCR assay. TCRdb mirrors the immuneACCESS table, restricted to in-frame sequences. Some clones are absent from its copies; in checked studies, under half trace to an unresolved V gene, and the reason for the others is unknown. The sample yields over 25,000 clones; 80% were counted once. Of the sample, under 3.5% falls within the top ten clones. The sequenced sample was PBMCs, obtained after nivolumab (anti-PD-1) treatment. The receptors were gathered from a person aged 35-79 years with oral cavity squamous cell carcinoma.

This sequence joins TRBV6-5 and TRBJ1-1, with TRBD1 as a possible D gene (5 bases). The CDR3 covers 13 residues. Germline V gene sequence: CDR1 MNHEY, CDR2 SVGAGI. With 5 bases removed from V and 1 base from J, the gap between germline ends came to 8 bases. CDR3 in amino acids: CASSRTGNTEAFF. The CDR3 DNA reads TGTGCCAGCAGTCGCACAGGGAACACTGAAGCTTTCTTT.

V usage is TRBV9 and J usage is TRBJ2-5; D gene ambiguous. V shed 4 bases and J shed 1 base, with 8 bases lying between them. From germline, CDR1 is SGDLS and CDR2 YYNGEE. The CDR3 runs to 13 residues. The chain's CDR3 is CASSPGPQETQYF. CDR3 nucleotide sequence: TGTGCCAGCAGCCCCGGACCCCAAGAGACCCAGTACTTC.

This clone appeared a single time. This chain connects TRBV27 to TRBJ2-7, with TRBD2 identical over 8 bases. Unmatched junction bases numbered 11, after V lost 8 bases and J lost 2 bases. The CDR3 runs 15 residues. The germline gives CDR1 MNHEY, CDR2 SMNVEV (reference sequence). The CDR3 coding sequence is TGTGCCAGCCCGGCGCCGGCGGGGGGCACCTACGAGCAGTACTTC. This sequence encodes CASPAPAGGTYEQYF.

DNA of the CDR3: TGCGCCAGCAGCTTGGATAGGGGTGGGGCCGGGGAGCTGTTTTTT. Translated, it gives CASSLDRGGAGELFF. The rearrangement links TRBV5-1 to TRBJ2-2, with TRBD1 as a possible D gene (5 bases). The CDR3 runs 15 residues. V was clipped by 0 bases and J by 6 bases, with 12 bases between them. Germline V gene lookup returns CDR1 SGHRS and CDR2 YFSETQ.

This clone was seen more than once but under ten times. V is TRBV7-8 and J is TRBJ1-5; a weak D match, TRBD1 (5 bases). V lost 1 base and J lost 0, with 13 bases in between. The CDR3 has 17 residues. CDR1 and CDR2 (germline): SGHVS, FQNEAQ. The CDR3 DNA sequence: TGTGCCAGCAGCTTAGATAGGGTGGACAATAGCAATCAGCCCCAGCATTTT. It is translated as CASSLDRVDNSNQPQHF.

The rearrangement joins TRBV28 to TRBJ1-2; TRBD1 might be the D (6 bases). Germline V lookup: CDR1 MDHEN, CDR2 SYDVKM. The CDR3 runs to 14 residues. V dropped 2 bases and J dropped 5 bases, with 12 bases sitting between them. The CDR3 DNA reads TGTGCCAGCAGTTTAGGGGGGGCTACGTATGGCTACACCTTC. Translating it yields CASSLGGATYGYTF.

This clone was observed a handful of times. This sequence joins TRBV7-2 and TRBJ2-7; 9 bases are shared with TRBD1. V shed 1 base and J 3 bases; nucleotides not matched to a gene: 7. The V gene's germline CDR1 is SGHTA and CDR2 FQGNSA. CDR3 length: 16 amino acids. DNA of the CDR3: TGTGCCAGCAGCTTAGTCTCGACAGGGGGTAACTACGAGCAGTACTTC. Protein product: CASSLVSTGGNYEQYF.

The genes are TRBV7-2 and TRBJ2-7, with D perhaps matching TRBD2 (5 bases). V was trimmed by 5 bases and J by 5 bases, leaving 13 bases between them. The CDR3 sequence is 13 residues long. Germline CDR1 SGHTA, CDR2 FQGNSA. The CDR3 here is CASSRTNGDEQYF. The DNA for the CDR3 is TGTGCCAGCAGCCGGACGAACGGGGACGAGCAGTACTTC.

The chain combines TRBV5-4 with TRBJ2-2; perhaps TRBD1 as D (5 bases). The CDR3 covers 16 residues. Germline loops: CDR1 SGHNT, CDR2 YYREEE (reference sequence). Trimming took 1 base from V and 5 from J, leaving 15 bases between them. The CDR3 region has the DNA TGTGCCAGCAGCTTGCTGAAAGGGGTGTTAACCGGGGAGCTGTTTTTT. Amino acids: CASSLLKGVLTGELFF.

The chain joins TRBV27 to TRBJ2-1; possibly TRBD1 for D (5 bases). V shed 3 bases and J shed 0 bases, with 12 bases lying between them. The germline V gene has CDR1 MNHEY and CDR2 SMNVEV (reference sequence). The CDR3 runs 16 residues. The CDR3 DNA is TGTGCCAGCAGTTTCGCCAGGGCAAGCTCCTACAATGAGCAGTTCTTC. Amino acids: CASSFARASSYNEQFF.

The chain employs TRBV10-3 and TRBJ1-5, with TRBD1 as a possible D gene (5 bases). V was cut by 0 bases and J by 5 bases, with 8 bases left in between. Germline V gene sequence: CDR1 ENHRY, CDR2 SYGVKD. The CDR3 spans 14 residues. The CDR3 protein is CAISESRGDQPQHF. The DNA of the CDR3 is TGTGCCATCAGTGAGTCGAGAGGGGATCAGCCCCAGCATTTT.

The chain carries TRBV4-3 and TRBJ1-4, with 9 bases lining up with TRBD1. The CDR3 covers 15 residues. Germline loops: CDR1 LGHNA, CDR2 YSLEER. Trimming cost V 4 bases and J 4 bases; bases outside gene matches: 4. CDR3 sequence: CASSRGTGYNEKLFF. In DNA, the CDR3 is TGCGCCAGCAGCCGTGGGACAGGGTATAATGAAAAACTGTTTTTT.

This clone was seen more than once but under ten times. The gene calls are TRBV5-1 and TRBJ2-7; D not certain. V lost 1 base to trimming and J lost 2 bases, with 10 bases between them. Germline CDR1 and CDR2: SGHRS and YFSETQ. This CDR3 comprises 14 residues. The CDR3 bases are TGCGCCAGCAGCTTGTCAGGTGGGCCCTACGAGCAGTACTTC. Translated: CASSLSGGPYEQYF.

A single count supports this clone. Here the CDR3 reads CASSIGGYYGYTF. The CDR3 bases are TGTGCCAGTAGTATAGGGGGCTACTATGGCTACACCTTC. This chain links TRBV19 with TRBJ1-2, with a weak D call TRBD1 (5 bases). CDR1 is LNHDA, CDR2 SQIVND, per germline (reference sequence). The CDR3 totals 13 residues. V lost 1 base and J 3 bases, leaving 6 bases between the germline ends. The variable domain in full, completed from reference TRBV19 and TRBJ1-2, reads DGGITQSPKYLFRKEGQNVTLSCEQNLNHDAMYWYRQDPGQGLRLIYYSQIVNDFQKGDIAEGYSVSREKKESFPLTVTSAQKNPTAFYLCASSIGGYYGYTFGSGTRLTVV.

This chain links TRBV28 with TRBJ2-7; 8 bases line up with TRBD2. Per the germline V gene, CDR1 is MDHEN and CDR2 is SYDVKM. The CDR3 runs to 14 residues. Trimming removed 5 bases from V and 3 bases from J; junction bases left unmatched: 6. CDR3 nucleotide sequence: TGTGCCAGCAGTCACCCCGGGGGGGGCTACGAGCAGTACTTC. Its translation is CASSHPGGGYEQYF.

The rearrangement uses TRBV5-3 and TRBJ1-4; D possibly corresponds to TRBD1 (6 bases). TRBV5-3 is treated as an ORF (open reading frame) with a function not yet certain. Trimming stripped 4 bases from V and 1 base from J, with 20 bases between. This CDR3 is built from 18 residues. CDR3 region: CARSPRGRGMLTNEKLFF. The CDR3 DNA follows: TGTGCCAGAAGCCCAAGAGGGAGGGGGATGCTAACTAATGAAAAACTGTTTTTT.